This T cell receptor beta chain derives from a study of cytomegalovirus exposure and HLA in healthy donors. Researchers ran the PCR with 60 Vbeta and 13 Jbeta primers. Here immunoSEQ multiplex PCR was the method, and the copy in TCRdb shows in-frame clones only, minus some. Recorded for this sample: 65,000 to 90,000 clones. The CDR3 sequence is 15 residues long. The junction had 14 bases not matched to a gene; V was cut back by 5 bases and J by 8 bases. Germline CDR1 reads LNHDA; CDR2 reads SQIVND (reference sequence). The V and J genes are TRBV19 and TRBJ1-2; 7 bases map to TRBD1. The sequence came from a female donor in good health and CMV-seropositive. The sample was PBMCs. CDR3 sequence reads: CASSSRDSAARGYTF. CDR3 in DNA: TGTGCCAGTAGTTCCCGGGACAGCGCCGCGAGGGGCTACACCTTC.